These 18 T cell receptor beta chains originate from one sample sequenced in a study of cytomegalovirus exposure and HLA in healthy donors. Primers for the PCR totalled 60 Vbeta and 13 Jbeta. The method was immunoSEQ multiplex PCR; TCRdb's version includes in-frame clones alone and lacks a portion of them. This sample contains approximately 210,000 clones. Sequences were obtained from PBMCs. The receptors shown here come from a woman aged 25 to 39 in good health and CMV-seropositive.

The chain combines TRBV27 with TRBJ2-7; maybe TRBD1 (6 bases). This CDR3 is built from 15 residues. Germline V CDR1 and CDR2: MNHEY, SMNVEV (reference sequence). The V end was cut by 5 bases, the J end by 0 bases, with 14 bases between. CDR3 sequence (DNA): TGTGCCAGCAGTCCAACAGGGTTCGCCTCCTACGAGCAGTACTTC. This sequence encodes CASSPTGFASYEQYF.

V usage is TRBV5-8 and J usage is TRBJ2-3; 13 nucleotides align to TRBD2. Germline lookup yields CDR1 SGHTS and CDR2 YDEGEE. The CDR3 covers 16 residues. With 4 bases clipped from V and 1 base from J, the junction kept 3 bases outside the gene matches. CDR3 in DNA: TGTGCCAGCAGCCTGGGGACTAGCGGGGGCACAGATACGCAGTATTTT. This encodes CASSLGTSGGTDTQYF.

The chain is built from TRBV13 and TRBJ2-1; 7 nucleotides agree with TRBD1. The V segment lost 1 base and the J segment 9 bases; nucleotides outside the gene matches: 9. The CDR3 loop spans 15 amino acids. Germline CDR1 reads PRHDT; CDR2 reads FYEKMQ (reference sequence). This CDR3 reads CASSLDRGQVAEQFF. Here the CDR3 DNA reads TGTGCCAGCAGCTTAGACAGGGGCCAGGTTGCTGAGCAGTTCTTC.

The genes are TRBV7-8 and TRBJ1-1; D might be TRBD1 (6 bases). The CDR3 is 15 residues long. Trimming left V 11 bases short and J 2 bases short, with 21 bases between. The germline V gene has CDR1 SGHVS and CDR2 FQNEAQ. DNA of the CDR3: TGTGCCTCAGCAGCCACACAGGGAATAAACACTGAAGCTTTCTTT. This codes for CASAATQGINTEAFF. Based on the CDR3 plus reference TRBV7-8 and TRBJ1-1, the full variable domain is GAGVSQSPRYKVAKRGQDVALRCDPISGHVSLFWYQQALGQGPEFLTYFQNEAQLDKSGLPSDRFFAERPEGSVSTLKIQRTQQEDSAVYLCASAATQGINTEAFFGQGTRLTVV.

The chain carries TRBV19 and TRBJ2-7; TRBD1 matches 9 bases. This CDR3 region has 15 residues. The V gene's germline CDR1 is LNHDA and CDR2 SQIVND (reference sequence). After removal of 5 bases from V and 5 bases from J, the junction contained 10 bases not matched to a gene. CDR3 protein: CASSRTGQGVHEQYF. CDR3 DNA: TGTGCCAGTAGTCGGACGGGACAGGGTGTCCACGAGCAGTACTTC.

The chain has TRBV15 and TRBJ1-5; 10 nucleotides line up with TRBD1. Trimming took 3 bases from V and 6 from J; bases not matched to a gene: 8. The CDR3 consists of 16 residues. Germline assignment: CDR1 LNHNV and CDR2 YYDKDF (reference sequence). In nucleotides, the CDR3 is TGTGCCACCAGCAGGGCCGGGACAGGGGTGTCTCAGCCCCAGCATTTT. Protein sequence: CATSRAGTGVSQPQHF.

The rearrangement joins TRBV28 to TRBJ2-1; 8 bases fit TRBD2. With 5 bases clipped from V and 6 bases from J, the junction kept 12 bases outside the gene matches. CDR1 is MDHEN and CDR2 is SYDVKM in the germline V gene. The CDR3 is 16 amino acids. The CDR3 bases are TGTGCCAGCAGTCCGGGGGGGACTAGACGCTCCAATGAGCAGTTCTTC. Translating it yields CASSPGGTRRSNEQFF. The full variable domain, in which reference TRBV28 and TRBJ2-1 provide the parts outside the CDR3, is DVKVTQSSRYLVKRTGEKVFLECVQDMDHENMFWYRQDPGLGLRLIYFSYDVKMKEKGDIPEGYSVSREKKERFSLILESASTNQTSMYLCASSPGGTRRSNEQFFGPGTRLTVL.

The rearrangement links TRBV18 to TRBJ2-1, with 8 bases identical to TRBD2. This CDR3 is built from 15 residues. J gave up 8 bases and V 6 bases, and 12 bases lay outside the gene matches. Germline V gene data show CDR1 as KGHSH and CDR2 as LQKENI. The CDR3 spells CASSVLSGSNYEQFF. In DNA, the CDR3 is TGTGCCAGCTCCGTACTAAGCGGGAGTAACTATGAGCAGTTCTTC.

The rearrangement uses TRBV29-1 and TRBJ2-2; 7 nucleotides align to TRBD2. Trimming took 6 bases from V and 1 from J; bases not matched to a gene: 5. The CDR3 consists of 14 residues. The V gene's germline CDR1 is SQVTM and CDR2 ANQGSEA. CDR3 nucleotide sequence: TGCAGCGTGAGGGAGGGCGAGAACACCGGGGAGCTGTTTTTT. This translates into CSVREGENTGELFF.

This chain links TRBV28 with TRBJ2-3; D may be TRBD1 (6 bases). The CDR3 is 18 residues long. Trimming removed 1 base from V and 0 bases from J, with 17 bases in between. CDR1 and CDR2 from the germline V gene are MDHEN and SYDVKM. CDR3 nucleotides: TGTGCCAGCAGTTTATCCCCCCACAGGGCCCATAGCACAGATACGCAGTATTTT. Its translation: CASSLSPHRAHSTDTQYF.

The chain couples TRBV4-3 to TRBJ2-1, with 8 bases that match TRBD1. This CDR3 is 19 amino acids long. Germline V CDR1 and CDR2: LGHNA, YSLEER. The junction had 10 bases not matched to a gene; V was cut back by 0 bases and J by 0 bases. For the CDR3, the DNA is TGCGCCAGCAGCCAAGATACGGGGACAGGAAGTTCCTCCTACAATGAGCAGTTCTTC. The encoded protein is CASSQDTGTGSSSYNEQFF.

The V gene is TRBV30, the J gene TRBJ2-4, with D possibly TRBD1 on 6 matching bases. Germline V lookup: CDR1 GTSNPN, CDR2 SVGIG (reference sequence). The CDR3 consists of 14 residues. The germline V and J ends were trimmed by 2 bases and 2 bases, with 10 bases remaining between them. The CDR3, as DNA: TGTGCCTGGAGTACAGGACAGCCCAAAAACATTCAGTACTTC. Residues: CAWSTGQPKNIQYF.

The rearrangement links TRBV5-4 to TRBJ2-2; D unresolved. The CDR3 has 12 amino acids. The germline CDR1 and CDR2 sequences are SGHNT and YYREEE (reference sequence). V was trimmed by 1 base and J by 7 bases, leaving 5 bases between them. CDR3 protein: CASSLYFGELFF. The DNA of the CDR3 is TGTGCCAGCAGCTTGTATTTCGGGGAGCTGTTTTTT.

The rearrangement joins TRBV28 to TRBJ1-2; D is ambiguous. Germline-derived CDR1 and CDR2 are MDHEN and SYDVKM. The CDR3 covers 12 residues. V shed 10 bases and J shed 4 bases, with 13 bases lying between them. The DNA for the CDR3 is TGTGCCACAGCCCTAGGTAGCTATGGCTACACCTTC. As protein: CATALGSYGYTF.

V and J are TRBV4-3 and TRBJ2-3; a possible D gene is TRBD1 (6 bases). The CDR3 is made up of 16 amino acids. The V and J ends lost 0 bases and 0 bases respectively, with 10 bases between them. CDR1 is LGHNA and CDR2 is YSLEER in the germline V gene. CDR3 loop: CASSQERTASTDTQYF. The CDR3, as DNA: TGCGCCAGCAGCCAAGAACGGACAGCTAGCACAGATACGCAGTATTTT.

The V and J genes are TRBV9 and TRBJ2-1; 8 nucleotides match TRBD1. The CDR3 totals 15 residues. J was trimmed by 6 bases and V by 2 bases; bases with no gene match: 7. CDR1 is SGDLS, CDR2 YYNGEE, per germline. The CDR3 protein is CASSVLSGGLNEQFF. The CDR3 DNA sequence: TGTGCCAGCAGCGTCCTTTCAGGGGGCCTCAATGAGCAGTTCTTC.

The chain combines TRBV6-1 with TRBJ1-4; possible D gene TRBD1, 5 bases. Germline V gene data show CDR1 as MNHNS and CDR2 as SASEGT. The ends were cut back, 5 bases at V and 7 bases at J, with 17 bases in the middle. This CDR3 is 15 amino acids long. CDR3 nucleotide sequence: TGTGCCAGCAGTCCCACCCCAGGGTCTCCTGAAAAACTGTTTTTT. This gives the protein CASSPTPGSPEKLFF.

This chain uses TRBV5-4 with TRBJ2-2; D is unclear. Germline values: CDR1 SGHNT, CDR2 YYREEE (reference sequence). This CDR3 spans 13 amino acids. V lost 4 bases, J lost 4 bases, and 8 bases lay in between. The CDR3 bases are TGTGCCAGCAGCCCTAGTGGCACCGGGGAGCTGTTTTTT. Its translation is CASSPSGTGELFF. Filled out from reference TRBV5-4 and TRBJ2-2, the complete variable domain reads ETGVTQSPTHLIKTRGQQVTLRCSSQSGHNTVSWYQQALGQGPQFIFQYYREEENGRGNFPPRFSGLQFPNYSSELNVNALELDDSALYLCASSPSGTGELFFGEGSRLTVL.